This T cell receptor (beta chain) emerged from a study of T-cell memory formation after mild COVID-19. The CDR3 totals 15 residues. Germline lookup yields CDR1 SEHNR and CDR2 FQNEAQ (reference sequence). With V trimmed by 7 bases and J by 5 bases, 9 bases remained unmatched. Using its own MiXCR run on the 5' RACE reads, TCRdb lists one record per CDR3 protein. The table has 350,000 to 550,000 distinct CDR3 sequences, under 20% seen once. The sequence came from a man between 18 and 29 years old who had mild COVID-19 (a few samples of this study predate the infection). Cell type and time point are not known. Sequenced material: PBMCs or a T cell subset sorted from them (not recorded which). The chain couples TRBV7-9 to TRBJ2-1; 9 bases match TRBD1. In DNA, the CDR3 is TGTGCCAGCACCGGGTCCGGGACAGGGAACAATGAGCAGTTCTTC. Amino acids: CASTGSGTGNNEQFF.